These 23 T cell receptor beta chains were sequenced from one sample in a study of identical twins. TCRdb fed the 5' RACE reads into MiXCR, producing one record per CDR3 protein. The repertoire has over 200,000 distinct CDR3 sequences, about a tenth of them found once; the top ten carry about 5.2%. Sequencing input: memory (CD45RO+) T cells sorted from blood. These receptor sequences come from a woman between 18 and 29 years old in good health.

This clonotype was picked up many times. The chain joins TRBV7-2 to TRBJ2-5; no reliable D call. This CDR3 has 14 residues. In germline, CDR1 is SGHTA, CDR2 FQGNSA. The V gene lost 1 base and the J gene lost 3 bases, with 9 bases spanning the gap. CDR3 sequence: CASSLERAEETQYF. CDR3 nucleotide sequence: TGTGCCAGCAGCTTAGAAAGGGCAGAAGAGACCCAGTACTTC.

Many counts were recorded for this clonotype. V usage is TRBV7-2 and J usage is TRBJ2-1; TRBD1 agrees at 8 bases. Trimming at V came to 2 bases and at J to 8 bases, leaving 11 bases not matched to a gene. The CDR3 has 16 residues. Germline V CDR1 and CDR2: SGHTA, FQGNSA. As DNA, the CDR3 is TGTGCCAGCAGCTTAAGTCCCAGGGGGCTTTTCGATGAGCAGTTCTTC. Amino acid sequence: CASSLSPRGLFDEQFF.

This clonotype was seen a handful of times. The rearrangement links TRBV19 to TRBJ2-7; D gene unclear. Trimming stripped 6 bases from V and 7 bases from J, with 10 bases between. The CDR3 sequence is 11 residues long. Germline lookup yields CDR1 LNHDA and CDR2 SQIVND (reference sequence). The CDR3 DNA sequence: TGTGCCAGTAGCCAAGGTCAAGAGCAGTACTTC. This sequence encodes CASSQGQEQYF.

There are a few counts of this clonotype. This sequence joins TRBV16 and TRBJ2-5; D might be TRBD2 (5 bases). V lost 6 bases and J lost 7, with 15 bases in between. Germline CDR1 and CDR2: KGHSY and FQNENV. This CDR3 region has 13 residues. CDR3 DNA: TGTGCCAGCAGACGCGCCCGGGATGCGACCCAGTACTTC. Its translation: CASRRARDATQYF.

This clonotype was recorded many times. The V and J genes are TRBV25-1 and TRBJ1-1; a weak D match, TRBD1 (6 bases). The V end lost 3 bases, the J end lost 0 bases, and 11 bases lay between the germline ends. The germline V gene encodes CDR1 MGHDK and CDR2 SYGVNS. This CDR3 contains 15 residues. CDR3 coding DNA: TGTGCCAGCAGTGATTCCGGACAGATGAACACTGAAGCTTTCTTT. This gives the protein CASSDSGQMNTEAFF.

J is TRBJ2-2 and V is TRBV3-1, with D unclear. Germline lookup yields CDR1 LGHDT and CDR2 YNNKEL (reference sequence). The V gene lost 4 bases and the J gene lost 0 bases, with 9 bases spanning the gap. The CDR3 spans 15 residues. The CDR3 coding sequence is TGTGCCAGCAGCCCCCGGTACACGAACACCGGGGAGCTGTTTTTT. This encodes CASSPRYTNTGELFF.

The chain has TRBV7-9 and TRBJ2-3; either TRBD1 or TRBD2 may fit D (5 bases each). The CDR3 is made up of 15 amino acids. Trimming shortened V by 5 bases and J by 7 bases, and 19 bases separated the two germline ends. The germline V gene encodes CDR1 SEHNR and CDR2 FQNEAQ (reference sequence). The CDR3 bases are TGTGCCAGCAGCCGCCGGGACGGAGGTTCTAATACGCAGTATTTT. Protein product: CASSRRDGGSNTQYF.

In nucleotides, the CDR3 is TGTGCCACCGGGCGGGAGAGCGGAAACACCATATATTTT. Translating it yields CATGRESGNTIYF. V gene TRBV10-3 combines with J gene TRBJ1-3, with D unresolved. The CDR3 spans 13 residues. Trimming pared 10 bases from V and 4 bases from J, leaving 14 bases between. Germline V CDR1 and CDR2: ENHRY, SYGVKD.

This clonotype was detected ten times or more. The chain employs TRBV5-1 and TRBJ2-1; D is perhaps TRBD1 or TRBD2 (5 bases each). CDR1 is SGHRS and CDR2 is YFSETQ in the germline V gene. Trimming stripped 0 bases from V and 14 bases from J, with 15 bases between. The CDR3 spans 13 residues. Here the CDR3 reads CASSLAAARGEFF. DNA for the CDR3: TGCGCCAGCAGCTTGGCCGCGGCTCGGGGCGAGTTCTTC.

This clonotype was counted between two and nine times. The chain carries TRBV10-3 and TRBJ1-2; 10 bases agree with TRBD1. CDR1 ENHRY and CDR2 SYGVKD come from the germline V gene. V trimming: 4 bases; J trimming: 6 bases; junction bases outside the gene matches: 11. This CDR3 contains 16 residues. DNA for the CDR3: TGTGCCATCAGTGTGTATAGGGACAGGGGAGAGGATGGCTACACCTTC. As protein: CAISVYRDRGEDGYTF.

This clonotype was seen ten or more times. The rearrangement uses TRBV5-1 and TRBJ2-7; D is undetermined. The germline V gene has CDR1 SGHRS and CDR2 YFSETQ. V lost 2 bases and J 5 bases, leaving 5 bases between the germline ends. The CDR3 has 11 amino acids. The CDR3 nucleotides read TGCGCCAGCAGCTTCAGCAACGAGCAGTACTTC. This translates into CASSFSNEQYF.

This clonotype was observed a handful of times. For the CDR3, the DNA is TGTGCCAGCAGCTTAGATCTGGTGCCTGGGCAGTACTTC. It yields the protein CASSLDLVPGQYF. This chain links TRBV11-2 with TRBJ2-7; D gene uncertain. The length of the CDR3 is 13 residues. The germline CDR1 and CDR2 sequences are SGHAT and FQNNGV. Deletions cut 0 bases from V and 9 bases from J, with 12 bases between.

This clonotype appeared many times. V gene TRBV5-1 combines with J gene TRBJ2-2; the D gene is possibly TRBD1 (6 bases). Trimming stripped 4 bases from V and 1 base from J, with 8 bases between. From germline, CDR1 is SGHRS and CDR2 YFSETQ. CDR3 length: 14 residues. The CDR3 here is CASSADRNTGELFF. CDR3 sequence (DNA): TGCGCCAGCAGCGCGGACAGGAACACCGGGGAGCTGTTTTTT.

The chain combines TRBV7-8 with TRBJ2-7; 7 nucleotides match TRBD1. Trimming took 3 bases from V and 0 from J; bases not matched to a gene: 8. The CDR3 extends over 16 amino acids. Per the germline V gene, CDR1 is SGHVS and CDR2 is FQNEAQ. CDR3 nucleotide sequence: TGTGCCAGCAGCTTTACAGGGGCCCTGAGCTCCTACGAGCAGTACTTC. As protein: CASSFTGALSSYEQYF.

This clonotype was counted a few times. The genes are TRBV4-3 and TRBJ2-1; tentatively, D is TRBD2 (5 bases). The CDR3 is made up of 12 amino acids. Germline-derived CDR1 and CDR2 are LGHNA and YSLEER. V shed 3 bases and J shed 7 bases, with 7 bases lying between them. This CDR3 is CASSHWENEQFF. The CDR3 bases are TGCGCCAGCAGCCACTGGGAGAATGAGCAGTTCTTC.

This clonotype was seen ten or more times. The chain employs TRBV2 and TRBJ2-1, with 7 bases identical to TRBD1. J lost 3 bases, V lost 7 bases, and 6 bases had no gene match. This CDR3 comprises 14 residues. The germline V gene encodes CDR1 SNHLY and CDR2 FYNNEI. The DNA of the CDR3 is TGTGCCAGCAAGACCGGGACAGACTACAATGAGCAGTTCTTC. It encodes CASKTGTDYNEQFF.

A few counts support this clonotype. This chain joins TRBV7-9 and TRBJ1-5; no clear D. This CDR3 spans 13 amino acids. V lost 1 base and J 7 bases, leaving 8 bases between the germline ends. Germline V gene data show CDR1 as SEHNR and CDR2 as FQNEAQ (reference sequence). In DNA form, the CDR3 reads TGTGCCAGCAGCTTAGGTTCGGGGCAGCCCCAGCATTTT. Translating gives CASSLGSGQPQHF.

This rearrangement joins TRBV20-1 to TRBJ2-1; unclear D gene. Trimming removed 2 bases at V and 0 bases at J, with 8 bases between. The CDR3 has 14 residues. CDR1 DFQATT and CDR2 SNEGSKA come from the germline V gene (reference sequence). The CDR3 DNA sequence: TGCAGTGCTAGAAGTCGGAGCTCCTACAATGAGCAGTTCTTC. Protein sequence: CSARSRSSYNEQFF.

The rearrangement joins TRBV9 to TRBJ2-7; 7 bases map to TRBD2. CDR1 is SGDLS, CDR2 YYNGEE, per germline. The CDR3 totals 12 residues. The V segment lost 7 bases and the J segment 6 bases; nucleotides outside the gene matches: 7. The CDR3 DNA sequence: TGTGCCAGCGGGGGGGTGGGCCCCGAGCAGTACTTC. It translates to CASGGVGPEQYF.

This clonotype was recorded a few times. V gene TRBV2 combines with J gene TRBJ2-2; possible D gene TRBD2, 6 bases. Trimming took 6 bases from V and 4 from J, leaving 9 bases between them. Germline CDR1 and CDR2: SNHLY and FYNNEI. The CDR3 is 13 residues long. The CDR3 coding sequence is TGTGCCAGCAGGGAGGGGTTCACCGGGGAGCTGTTTTTT. Residues: CASREGFTGELFF.

The CDR3 loop reads CASSPSLAASTDTQYF. In DNA, the CDR3 is TGTGCCAGCAGCCCGTCCCTAGCGGCTAGCACAGATACGCAGTATTTT. V and J are TRBV4-2 and TRBJ2-3, with 7 positions matching TRBD2. Germline V gene sequence: CDR1 LGHNA, CDR2 YNFKEQ. The CDR3 length is 16 residues. Trimming cost V 4 bases and J 0 bases; bases outside gene matches: 7.

A few counts support this clonotype. The chain has TRBV29-1 and TRBJ2-7; no firm D call. The CDR3 totals 14 residues. With 4 bases removed from V and 0 bases from J, the gap between germline ends came to 13 bases. The germline CDR1 and CDR2 sequences are SQVTM and ANQGSEA. The CDR3 loop is CSVAYGPTSYEQYF. CDR3 in DNA: TGCAGCGTTGCTTACGGGCCGACCTCCTACGAGCAGTACTTC.

V is TRBV27 and J is TRBJ1-5; 9 bases fit TRBD1. The CDR3 length is 15 residues. Germline CDR1 is MNHEY and CDR2 is SMNVEV (reference sequence). Trimming at V came to 4 bases and at J to 7 bases, leaving 8 bases not matched to a gene. For the CDR3, the DNA is TGTGCCAGCAGTTCCCAACAGGGGGCTCGGCAGCCCCAGCATTTT. It is translated as CASSSQQGARQPQHF.